This record looks at one T cell receptor beta chain sequence and its context. This specimen belongs to a study of OX40 agonist ivuxolimab in advanced cancers. The assay was immunoSEQ multiplex PCR, and TCRdb's table has in-frame clones only and misses some. The sample has around 100,000 clones, 91% seen once. The J segment lost 6 bases and the V segment lost 6 bases, leaving 15 bases of the junction unmatched. In germline, CDR1 is KGHSH, CDR2 LQKENI. This CDR3 contains 16 residues. Material: CD4+ or CD8+ T cells sorted from blood, obtained in a trial of the OX40 agonist ivuxolimab. This chain connects TRBV18 to TRBJ1-1; 8 positions match TRBD1. The sequence was collected from an adult with an advanced solid tumor such as melanoma, head and neck, liver or kidney cancer. The CDR3 is CASSLKTDRAGSEAFF. CDR3 bases: TGTGCCAGCTCTCTCAAAACGGACAGGGCTGGGTCTGAAGCTTTCTTT.